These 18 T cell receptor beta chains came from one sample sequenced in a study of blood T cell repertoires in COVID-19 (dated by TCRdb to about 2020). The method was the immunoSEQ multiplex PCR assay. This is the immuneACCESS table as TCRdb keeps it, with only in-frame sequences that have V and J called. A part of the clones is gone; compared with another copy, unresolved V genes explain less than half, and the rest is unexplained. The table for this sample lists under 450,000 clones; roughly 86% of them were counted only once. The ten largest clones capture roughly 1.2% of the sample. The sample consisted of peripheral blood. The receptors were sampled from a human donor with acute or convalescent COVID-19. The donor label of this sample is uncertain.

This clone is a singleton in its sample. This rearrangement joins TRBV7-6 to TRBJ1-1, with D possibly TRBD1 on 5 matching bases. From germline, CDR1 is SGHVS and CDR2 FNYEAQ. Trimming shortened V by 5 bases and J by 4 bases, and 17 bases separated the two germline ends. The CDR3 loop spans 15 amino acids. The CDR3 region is CASSPTIGGVTEAFF. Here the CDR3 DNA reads TGTGCCAGCAGCCCCACGATTGGGGGGGTCACTGAAGCTTTCTTT.

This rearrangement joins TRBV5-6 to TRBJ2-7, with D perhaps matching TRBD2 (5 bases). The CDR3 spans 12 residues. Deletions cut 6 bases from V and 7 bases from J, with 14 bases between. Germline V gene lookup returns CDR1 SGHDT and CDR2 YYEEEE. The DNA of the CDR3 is TGTGCCAGCAACAACCGGGGTGGTGAGCAGTACTTC. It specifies CASNNRGGEQYF.

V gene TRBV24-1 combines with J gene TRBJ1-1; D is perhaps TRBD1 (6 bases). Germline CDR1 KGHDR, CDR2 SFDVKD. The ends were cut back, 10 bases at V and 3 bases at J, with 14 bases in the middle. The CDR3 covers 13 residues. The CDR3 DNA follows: TGTGCCACTAGTCACAGGGATTACACTGAAGCTTTCTTT. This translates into CATSHRDYTEAFF.

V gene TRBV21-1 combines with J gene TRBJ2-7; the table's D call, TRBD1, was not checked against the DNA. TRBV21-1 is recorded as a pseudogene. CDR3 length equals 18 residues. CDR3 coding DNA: TGTGCCAGCAGCAAAGGAACTGGTACGCAGGGATACTCCTACGAGCAGTACTTC. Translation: CASSKGTGTQGYSYEQYF.

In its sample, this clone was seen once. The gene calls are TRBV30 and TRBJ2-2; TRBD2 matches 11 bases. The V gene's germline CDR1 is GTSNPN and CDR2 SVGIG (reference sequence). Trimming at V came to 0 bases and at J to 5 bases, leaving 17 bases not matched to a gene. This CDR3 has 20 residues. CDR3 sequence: CAWSVLPLASGRRLTGELFF. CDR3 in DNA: TGTGCCTGGAGTGTACTCCCCCTCGCTAGCGGGAGGCGGTTGACCGGGGAGCTGTTTTTT.

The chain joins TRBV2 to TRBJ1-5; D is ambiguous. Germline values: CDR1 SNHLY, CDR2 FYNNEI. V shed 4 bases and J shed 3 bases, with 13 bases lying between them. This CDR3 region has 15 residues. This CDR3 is CASSGDGGLNQPQHF. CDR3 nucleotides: TGTGCCAGCAGTGGAGACGGTGGGCTCAATCAGCCCCAGCATTTT.

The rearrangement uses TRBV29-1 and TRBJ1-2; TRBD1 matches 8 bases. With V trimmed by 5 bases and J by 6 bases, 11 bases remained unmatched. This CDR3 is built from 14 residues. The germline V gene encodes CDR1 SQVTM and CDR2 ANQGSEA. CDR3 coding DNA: TGCAGCGTTACAGGGGGTACAGGGTTGAATGGCTACACCTTC. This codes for CSVTGGTGLNGYTF.

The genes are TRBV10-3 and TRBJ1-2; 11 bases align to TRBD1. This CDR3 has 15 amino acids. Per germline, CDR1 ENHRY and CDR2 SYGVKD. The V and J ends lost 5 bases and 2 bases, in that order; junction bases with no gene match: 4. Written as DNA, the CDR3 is TGTGCCATCAGTTCTGGACAGGGGGCCAACTATGGCTACACCTTC. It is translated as CAISSGQGANYGYTF.

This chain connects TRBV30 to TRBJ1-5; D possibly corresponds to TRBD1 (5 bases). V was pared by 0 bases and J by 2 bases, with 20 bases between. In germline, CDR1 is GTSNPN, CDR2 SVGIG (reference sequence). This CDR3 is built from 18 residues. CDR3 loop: CAWSVGQGWRIGNQPQHF. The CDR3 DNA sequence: TGTGCCTGGAGTGTAGGGCAGGGTTGGCGTATTGGCAATCAGCCCCAGCATTTT.

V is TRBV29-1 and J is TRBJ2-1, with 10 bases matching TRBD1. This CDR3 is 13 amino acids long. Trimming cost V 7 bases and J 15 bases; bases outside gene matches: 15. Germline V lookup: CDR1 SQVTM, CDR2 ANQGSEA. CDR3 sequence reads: CSGEGQGRSRRFF. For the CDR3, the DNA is TGCAGCGGAGAGGGACAGGGGCGATCGAGAAGGTTCTTC.

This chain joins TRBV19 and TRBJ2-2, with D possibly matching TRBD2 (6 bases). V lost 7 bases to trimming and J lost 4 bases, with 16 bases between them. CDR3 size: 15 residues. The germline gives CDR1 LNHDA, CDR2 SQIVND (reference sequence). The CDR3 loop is CASTTSGLSTGELFF. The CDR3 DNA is TGTGCCAGTACTACGAGCGGGCTCAGCACCGGGGAGCTGTTTTTT.

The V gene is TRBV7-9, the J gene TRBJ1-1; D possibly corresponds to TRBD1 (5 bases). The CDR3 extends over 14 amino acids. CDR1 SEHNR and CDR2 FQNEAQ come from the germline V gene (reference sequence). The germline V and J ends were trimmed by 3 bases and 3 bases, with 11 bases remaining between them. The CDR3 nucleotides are TGTGCCAGCAGCTTCCGGGCGGGGGACACTGAAGCTTTCTTT. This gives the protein CASSFRAGDTEAFF.

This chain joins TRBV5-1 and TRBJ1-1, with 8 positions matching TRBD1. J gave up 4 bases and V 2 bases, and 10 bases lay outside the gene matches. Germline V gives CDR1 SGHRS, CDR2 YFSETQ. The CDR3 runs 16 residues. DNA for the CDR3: TGCGCCAGCAGCTTCGGACAGGGCGGGGTTGGCACTGAAGCTTTCTTT. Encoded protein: CASSFGQGGVGTEAFF. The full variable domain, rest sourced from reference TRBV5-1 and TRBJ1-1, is KAGVTQTPRYLIKTRGQQVTLSCSPISGHRSVSWYQQTPGQGLQFLFEYFSETQRNKGNFPGRFSGRQFSNSRSEMNVSTLELGDSALYLCASSFGQGGVGTEAFFGQGTRLTVV.

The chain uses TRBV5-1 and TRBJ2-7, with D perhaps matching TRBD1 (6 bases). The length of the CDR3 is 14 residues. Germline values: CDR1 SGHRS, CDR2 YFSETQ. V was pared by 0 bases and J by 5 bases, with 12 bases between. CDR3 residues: CASSLVAGDHEQYF. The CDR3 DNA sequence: TGCGCCAGCAGCTTGGTAGCAGGGGACCACGAGCAGTACTTC.

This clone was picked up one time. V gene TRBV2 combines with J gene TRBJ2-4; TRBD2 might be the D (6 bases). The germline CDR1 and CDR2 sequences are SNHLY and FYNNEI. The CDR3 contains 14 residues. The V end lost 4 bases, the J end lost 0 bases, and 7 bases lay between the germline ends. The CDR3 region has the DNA TGTGCCAGCAGTGGGGGACTAGCCAAAAACATTCAGTACTTC. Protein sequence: CASSGGLAKNIQYF.

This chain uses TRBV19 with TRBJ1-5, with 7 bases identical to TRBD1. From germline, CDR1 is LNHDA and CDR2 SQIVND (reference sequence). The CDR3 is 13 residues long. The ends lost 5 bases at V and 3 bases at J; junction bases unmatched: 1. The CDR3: CASSGTANQPQHF. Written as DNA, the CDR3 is TGTGCCAGTAGTGGGACAGCCAATCAGCCCCAGCATTTT.

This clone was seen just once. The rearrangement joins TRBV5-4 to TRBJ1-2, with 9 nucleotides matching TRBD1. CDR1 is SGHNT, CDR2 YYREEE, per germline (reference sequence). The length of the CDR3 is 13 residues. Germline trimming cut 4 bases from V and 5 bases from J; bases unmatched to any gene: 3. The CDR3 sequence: CASSGTGPYGYTF. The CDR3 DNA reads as TGTGCCAGCAGCGGGACAGGGCCGTATGGCTACACCTTC.

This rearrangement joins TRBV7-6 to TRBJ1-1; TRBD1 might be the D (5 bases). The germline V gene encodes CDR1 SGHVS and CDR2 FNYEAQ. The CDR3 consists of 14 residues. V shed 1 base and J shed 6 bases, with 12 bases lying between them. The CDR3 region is CASSLETGLAEAFF. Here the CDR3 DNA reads TGTGCCAGCAGCTTAGAAACGGGACTCGCTGAAGCTTTCTTT.